Listed below are T cell receptor beta chains from one sample, sequenced in a study of T cell responses to AZD1222 COVID-19 vaccine. Profiling relied on immunoSEQ multiplex PCR, and the TCRdb table lists in-frame clones only, not all of them. The sample lists tens of thousands of clones, 70% to 90% occurring once. The input for sequencing was peripheral blood, taken on day 0 of AZD1222 vaccination. These receptors were collected from an adult in good health. Each CDR3 is given with its conserved first and last residue. A D gene is named only where the DNA matches it firmly. Clone size is shown for a subset of rows, as once, few, many or a class of expanded clone.

abundance: .
j_gene: TRBJ1-5
v_gene: TRBV2
d_gene: .
CDR3aa: CASGQGVASNQPQHF
CDR3nt: TGTGCCAGTGGCCAAGGGGTTGCGAGCAATCAGCCCCAGCATTTT

abundance: .
j_gene: TRBJ2-7
v_gene: TRBV5-4
d_gene: .
CDR3aa: CASSDTGGQERVLYF
CDR3nt: TGTGCCAGCAGCGATACTGGAGGGCAGGAGCGGGTCTTGTACTTC

abundance: .
j_gene: TRBJ1-1
v_gene: TRBV3-1/TRBV3-2
d_gene: TRBD1
CDR3aa: CASSRSETGGTEAFF
CDR3nt: TGTGCCAGCAGCCGTTCGGAAACAGGGGGCACTGAAGCTTTCTTT

abundance: .
j_gene: TRBJ2-7
v_gene: TRBV5-6
d_gene: .
CDR3aa: CASSLGGKGTYEQYF
CDR3nt: TGTGCCAGCAGCTTGGGCGGGAAGGGTACCTACGAGCAGTACTTC

abundance: .
j_gene: TRBJ1-2
v_gene: TRBV2
d_gene: TRBD1
CDR3aa: CASSRDRNYGYTF
CDR3nt: TGTGCCAGCAGCCGGGACAGGAACTATGGCTACACCTTC

abundance: .
j_gene: TRBJ2-1
v_gene: TRBV5-1
d_gene: TRBD2
CDR3aa: CASSLDGGGPYYNEQFF
CDR3nt: TGCGCCAGCAGCTTGGATGGGGGGGGTCCCTATTACAATGAGCAGTTCTTC

abundance: .
j_gene: TRBJ2-1
v_gene: TRBV19
d_gene: .
CDR3aa: CASSRSRNEQFF
CDR3nt: TGTGCCAGTAGTCGTAGCCGCAATGAGCAGTTCTTC

abundance: .
j_gene: TRBJ2-7
v_gene: TRBV27
d_gene: TRBD2
CDR3aa: CASSLSAGEIYEQYF
CDR3nt: TGTGCCAGCAGTTTATCGGCGGGAGAAATTTACGAGCAGTACTTC

abundance: .
j_gene: TRBJ1-6
v_gene: TRBV19
d_gene: .
CDR3aa: CASSISTVAMVLYSPLHF
CDR3nt: TGTGCCAGTAGTATAAGTACCGTCGCGATGGTATTGTATTCACCCCTCCACTTT

abundance: .
j_gene: TRBJ1-3
v_gene: TRBV10-1
d_gene: .
CDR3aa: CASSEPGEGNTIYF
CDR3nt: TGCGCCAGCAGTGAGCCGGGAGAGGGAAACACCATATATTTT

abundance: .
j_gene: TRBJ1-1
v_gene: TRBV19
d_gene: .
CDR3aa: CASTVDYGRTEAFF
CDR3nt: TGTGCCAGTACTGTGGACTACGGAAGGACTGAAGCTTTCTTT

abundance: .
j_gene: TRBJ2-7
v_gene: TRBV11-2
d_gene: TRBD1
CDR3aa: CASSLHVGQGARVEQYF
CDR3nt: TGTGCCAGCAGCTTACACGTTGGACAGGGGGCTAGGGTCGAGCAGTACTTC

abundance: .
j_gene: TRBJ1-5
v_gene: TRBV30
d_gene: .
CDR3aa: CAWNEGNQPQHF
CDR3nt: TGTGCCTGGAATGAGGGTAATCAGCCCCAGCATTTT

abundance: .
j_gene: TRBJ2-7
v_gene: TRBV4-1
d_gene: .
CDR3aa: CASSQTEEPRYEQYF
CDR3nt: TGCGCCAGCAGCCAAACGGAGGAACCACGCTACGAGCAGTACTTC

abundance: few
j_gene: TRBJ2-7
v_gene: TRBV4-1
d_gene: TRBD2
CDR3aa: CASSQPGTTPYEQYF
CDR3nt: TGCGCCAGCAGCCAACCCGGGACTACCCCCTACGAGCAGTACTTC

abundance: .
j_gene: TRBJ2-2
v_gene: TRBV7-2
d_gene: TRBD1
CDR3aa: CASSLRGTASAGELFF
CDR3nt: TGTGCCAGCAGCTTAAGGGGGACAGCTTCCGCCGGGGAGCTGTTTTTT

abundance: .
j_gene: TRBJ2-7
v_gene: TRBV7-2
d_gene: .
CDR3aa: CASSLARGSRSYEQYF
CDR3nt: TGTGCCAGCAGCTTAGCGAGGGGTTCGAGGTCCTACGAGCAGTACTTC

abundance: .
j_gene: TRBJ2-5
v_gene: TRBV6-2/TRBV6-3
d_gene: TRBD1
CDR3aa: CASSLGQGRYQETQYF
CDR3nt: TGTGCCAGCAGTTTAGGACAGGGACGGTACCAAGAGACCCAGTACTTC

abundance: .
j_gene: TRBJ1-2
v_gene: TRBV19
d_gene: .
CDR3aa: CASSPRGTLYGYTF
CDR3nt: TGTGCCAGTAGTCCGAGGGGGACCCTCTATGGCTACACCTTC

abundance: .
j_gene: TRBJ2-7
v_gene: TRBV24-1
d_gene: TRBD1
CDR3aa: CATSDTGTGDYEQYF
CDR3nt: TGTGCCACCAGTGACACCGGGACAGGGGACTACGAGCAGTACTTC

abundance: few
j_gene: TRBJ1-6
v_gene: TRBV3-1/TRBV3-2
d_gene: TRBD1
CDR3aa: CASSPRVGTDSYNSPLHF
CDR3nt: TGTGCCAGCAGCCCTCGAGTAGGGACAGACTCCTATAATTCACCCCTCCACTTT

abundance: .
j_gene: TRBJ2-2
v_gene: TRBV18
d_gene: TRBD1
CDR3aa: CASSRTGQHTGELFF
CDR3nt: TGTGCCAGCTCACGCACGGGACAGCACACCGGGGAGCTGTTTTTT

abundance: .
j_gene: TRBJ2-3
v_gene: TRBV5-6
d_gene: TRBD1
CDR3aa: CASSATGTGYPRTDTQYF
CDR3nt: TGTGCCAGCAGCGCAACCGGGACAGGGTACCCTCGCACAGATACGCAGTATTTT

abundance: .
j_gene: TRBJ1-1
v_gene: TRBV28
d_gene: TRBD1
CDR3aa: CASSQGVRNTEAFF
CDR3nt: TGTGCCAGCAGTCAGGGGGTTCGGAACACTGAAGCTTTCTTT

abundance: .
j_gene: TRBJ1-6
v_gene: TRBV3-1/TRBV3-2
d_gene: TRBD1
CDR3aa: CASSQEFTGVSPLHF
CDR3nt: TGTGCCAGCAGCCAAGAGTTTACAGGGGTGTCACCCCTCCACTTT

abundance: .
j_gene: TRBJ2-2
v_gene: TRBV6-5
d_gene: TRBD2
CDR3aa: CASSFSGLANTGELFF
CDR3nt: TGTGCCAGCAGTTTCTCGGGACTAGCGAACACCGGGGAGCTGTTTTTT

abundance: once
j_gene: TRBJ1-2
v_gene: TRBV19
d_gene: TRBD1
CDR3aa: CASSPGTAMLTNYGYTF
CDR3nt: TGTGCCAGTAGTCCAGGGACAGCGATGCTTACTAACTATGGCTACACCTTC

abundance: .
j_gene: TRBJ1-1
v_gene: TRBV19
d_gene: .
CDR3aa: CASSAFPGANTEAFF
CDR3nt: TGTGCCAGTAGTGCCTTCCCCGGGGCGAACACTGAAGCTTTCTTT

abundance: .
j_gene: TRBJ1-6
v_gene: TRBV19
d_gene: .
CDR3aa: CASSTDSEYSPLHF
CDR3nt: TGTGCCAGTAGTACGGACAGCGAGTATTCACCCCTCCACTTT

abundance: .
j_gene: TRBJ1-5
v_gene: TRBV3-1/TRBV3-2
d_gene: TRBD1
CDR3aa: CASSPGTGGNNQPQHF
CDR3nt: TGTGCCAGCAGCCCCGGGACAGGGGGCAACAATCAGCCCCAGCATTTT

abundance: .
j_gene: TRBJ2-7
v_gene: TRBV6-1
d_gene: TRBD1
CDR3aa: CASSVGLFRQGRNEQYF
CDR3nt: TGTGCCAGCAGTGTGGGTTTATTCCGACAGGGTCGGAACGAGCAGTACTTC

abundance: .
j_gene: TRBJ1-6
v_gene: TRBV2
d_gene: .
CDR3aa: CASSEKQHSYNSPLHF
CDR3nt: TGTGCCAGCAGTGAGAAACAGCACTCCTATAATTCACCCCTCCACTTT

abundance: .
j_gene: TRBJ1-2
v_gene: TRBV28
d_gene: TRBD1
CDR3aa: CASSSPRDRVESGYTF
CDR3nt: TGTGCCAGCAGTTCTCCACGGGACAGGGTTGAATCTGGCTACACCTTC

abundance: once
j_gene: TRBJ2-7
v_gene: TRBV11-2
d_gene: TRBD1
CDR3aa: CASSLPRQGADEQYF
CDR3nt: TGTGCCAGCAGCTTACCACGACAGGGGGCGGACGAGCAGTACTTC

abundance: .
j_gene: TRBJ2-1
v_gene: TRBV14
d_gene: .
CDR3aa: CASSPFNNEQFF
CDR3nt: TGTGCCAGCAGCCCTTTTAACAATGAGCAGTTCTTC

abundance: .
j_gene: TRBJ1-1
v_gene: TRBV6-5
d_gene: .
CDR3aa: CASSYFGGRGNTEAFF
CDR3nt: TGTGCCAGCAGTTATTTCGGCGGCAGGGGGAACACTGAAGCTTTCTTT